The 9 T cell receptor beta chains in this list originate from one sample, sequenced in a study of identical twins. TCRdb analysed the 5' RACE reads with MiXCR anew, one entry per CDR3 protein. The data show around 480,000 distinct CDR3 sequences, with 12% to 15% seen just once and around 0.52% held by the top ten. The same data also went into a second study, on yellow fever vaccine responses in identical twins.

The sequenced sample was CD4+ T cells sorted from blood. These TCRs come from a woman under 30 in good health.

In its sample, this clonotype was seen many times. The rearrangement joins TRBV20-1 to TRBJ2-7; D is possibly TRBD1 or TRBD2 (6 bases each). From germline, CDR1 is DFQATT and CDR2 SNEGSKA (reference sequence). Trimming pared 3 bases from V and 5 bases from J, leaving 20 bases between. The CDR3 length is 15 residues. DNA of the CDR3: TGCAGTGCTAGCGACGGGGGCAGGGGATCCAACGAGCAGTACTTC. Protein: CSASDGGRGSNEQYF.

This clonotype was observed a few times. The rearrangement joins TRBV28 to TRBJ2-7; D is perhaps TRBD1 (6 bases). Trimming took 10 bases from V and 6 from J, leaving 13 bases between them. Looked up from germline, CDR1 is MDHEN and CDR2 is SYDVKM. The CDR3 is 11 residues long. The CDR3 protein is CATLDRTEQYF. In nucleotides, the CDR3 is TGTGCCACCTTAGACAGGACCGAGCAGTACTTC. The full variable domain, in which reference TRBV28 and TRBJ2-7 provide the parts outside the CDR3, is DVKVTQSSRYLVKRTGEKVFLECVQDMDHENMFWYRQDPGLGLRLIYFSYDVKMKEKGDIPEGYSVSREKKERFSLILESASTNQTSMYLCATLDRTEQYFGPGTRLTVT.

This clonotype has a handful of counts. The chain has TRBV6-5 and TRBJ2-1, with D uncertain. Trimming left V 0 bases short and J 2 bases short, with 11 bases between. CDR3 size: 16 residues. Germline V gene data show CDR1 as MNHEY and CDR2 as SVGAGI. In DNA form, the CDR3 reads TGTGCCAGCAGTTACTCGCCAGGTCACACCTACAATGAGCAGTTCTTC. Encoded protein: CASSYSPGHTYNEQFF.

The sample holds a few counts of this clonotype. V gene TRBV3-1 combines with J gene TRBJ2-7; 7 nucleotides align to TRBD2. V gave up 6 bases and J gave up 4 bases; unmatched junction bases: 6. Germline CDR1 is LGHDT and CDR2 is YNNKEL (reference sequence). This CDR3 contains 13 residues. CDR3 sequence: CASREWTSYEQYF. The CDR3 coding sequence is TGTGCCAGCAGAGAGTGGACTAGTTACGAGCAGTACTTC.

V usage is TRBV6-2 or TRBV6-3 and J usage is TRBJ2-7; D not resolved. Trimming left V 2 bases short and J 3 bases short, with 11 bases between. This CDR3 has 14 residues. From germline, CDR1 is MNHEY and CDR2 SVGEGT. The CDR3 coding sequence is TGTGCCAGCAGTTACGTGTCTGACGTCTACGAGCAGTACTTC. Translating gives CASSYVSDVYEQYF.

Only a few counts were recorded for this clonotype. The V and J genes are TRBV10-2 and TRBJ2-7; 9 bases are a match to TRBD2. With V trimmed by 0 bases and J by 3 bases, 3 bases remained unmatched. This CDR3 is 15 amino acids long. Germline CDR1 is WSHSY and CDR2 is SAAADI. CDR3 amino acids: CASSESASGNYEQYF. DNA for the CDR3: TGCGCCAGCAGTGAGTCGGCTAGCGGGAACTACGAGCAGTACTTC.

This clonotype was detected a few times. The genes are TRBV20-1 and TRBJ2-5, with D perhaps TRBD1 (5 bases). The CDR3 consists of 12 residues. Germline-derived CDR1 and CDR2 are DFQATT and SNEGSKA (reference sequence). V was cut by 6 bases and J by 0 bases, with 8 bases left in between. The CDR3 loop reads CSADRNQETQYF. As DNA, the CDR3 is TGCAGTGCCGACAGAAACCAAGAGACCCAGTACTTC.

This sequence joins TRBV5-1 and TRBJ2-7; TRBD2 might be the D (5 bases). Germline V gives CDR1 SGHRS, CDR2 YFSETQ. V gave up 5 bases and J gave up 5 bases, with 20 bases separating them. This CDR3 region has 15 residues. The CDR3 loop reads CASSSSVGRADEQYF. DNA for the CDR3: TGCGCCAGCAGTTCCAGTGTAGGGCGGGCGGACGAGCAGTACTTC.

The genes are TRBV28 and TRBJ2-4, with D unclear. This CDR3 has 17 residues. Germline CDR1 reads MDHEN; CDR2 reads SYDVKM. V was cut by 2 bases and J by 0 bases, with 14 bases left in between. CDR3 residues: CASSLIDRRLAKNIQYF. CDR3 sequence (DNA): TGTGCCAGCAGTTTAATAGACCGACGTCTAGCCAAAAACATTCAGTACTTC.